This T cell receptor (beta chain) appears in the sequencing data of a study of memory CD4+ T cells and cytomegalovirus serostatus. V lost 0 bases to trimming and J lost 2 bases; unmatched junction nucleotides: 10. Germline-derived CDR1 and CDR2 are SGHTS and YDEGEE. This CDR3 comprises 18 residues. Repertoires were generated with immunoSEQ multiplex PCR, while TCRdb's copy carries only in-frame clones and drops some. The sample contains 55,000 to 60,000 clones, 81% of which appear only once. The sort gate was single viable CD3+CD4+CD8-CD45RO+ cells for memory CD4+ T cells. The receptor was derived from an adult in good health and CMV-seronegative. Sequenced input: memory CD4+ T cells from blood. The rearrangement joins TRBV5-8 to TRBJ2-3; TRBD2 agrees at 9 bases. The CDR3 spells CASSLAKGTSRNTDTQYF. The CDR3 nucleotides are TGTGCCAGCAGCTTGGCTAAAGGGACTAGCAGGAACACAGATACGCAGTATTTT.